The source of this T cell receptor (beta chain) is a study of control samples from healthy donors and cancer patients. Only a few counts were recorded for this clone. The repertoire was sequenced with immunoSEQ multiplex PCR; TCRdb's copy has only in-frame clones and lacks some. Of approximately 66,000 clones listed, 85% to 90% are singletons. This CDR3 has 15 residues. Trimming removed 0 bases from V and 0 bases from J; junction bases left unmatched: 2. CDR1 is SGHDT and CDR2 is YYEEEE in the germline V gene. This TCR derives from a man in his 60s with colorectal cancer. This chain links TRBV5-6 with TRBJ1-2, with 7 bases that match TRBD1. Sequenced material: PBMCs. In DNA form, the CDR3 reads TGTGCCAGCAGCTTGGGAGGGGGCCCTAACTATGGCTACACCTTC. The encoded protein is CASSLGGGPNYGYTF.